This T cell receptor beta chain was documented in a study of CD4 T cell repertoires in COVID-19. The wider study: CFSE-low cells expanded 10 to 11 days with IL-2, then restimulated with other coronavirus spikes.

The study, taken as a whole, reports: Suggested intraclonal diversification: top SARS-CoV-2-reactive clonotypes appeared in two or three memory subsets.

Comments on this clone: Antigen specificity is unknown. The sample contains more than one DNA sequence encoding this CDR3.

The CDR3 length is 11 residues. Germline V lookup: CDR1 MNHNS, CDR2 SASEGT. The V end lost 3 bases, the J end lost 4 bases, and 4 bases lay between the germline ends. Sequencing was performed with immunoSEQ multiplex PCR; in TCRdb, only in-frame clones are kept and a portion is missing. This sample yields some 80,000 clones, of which about four fifths are seen a single time; around 0.59% belongs to the top ten. This chain uses TRBV6-1 with TRBJ2-7, with no clear D. The sample here was CD4+ T cells from peripheral blood, taken after recovery from COVID-19. The receptor was derived from a human donor who had COVID-19. In DNA form, the CDR3 reads TGTGCCAGCAGTGACCGGTACGAGCAGTACTTC. Translated, it gives CASSDRYEQYF.